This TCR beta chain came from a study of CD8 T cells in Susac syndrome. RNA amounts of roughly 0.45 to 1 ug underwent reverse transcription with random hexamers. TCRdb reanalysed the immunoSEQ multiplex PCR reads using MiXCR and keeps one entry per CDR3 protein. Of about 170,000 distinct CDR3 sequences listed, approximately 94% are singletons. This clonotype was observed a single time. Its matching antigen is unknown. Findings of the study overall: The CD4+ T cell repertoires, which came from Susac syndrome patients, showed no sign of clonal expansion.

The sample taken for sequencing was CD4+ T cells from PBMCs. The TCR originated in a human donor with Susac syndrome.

As DNA, the CDR3 is TGCGCCAGCAGCCAGTTGGGGGGCTTGGGTGAGCAGTTCTTC. Translating it yields CASSQLGGLGEQFF. This sequence joins TRBV4-3 and TRBJ2-1; D is perhaps TRBD1 or TRBD2 (6 bases each). V shed 3 bases and J shed 9 bases, with 15 bases lying between them. CDR3 length: 14 residues. The V gene's germline CDR1 is LGHNA and CDR2 YSLEER.